A single sample gave rise to the 15 T cell receptor beta chains below, sequenced in a study of OX40 agonist ivuxolimab in advanced cancers. Profiling relied on immunoSEQ multiplex PCR, and the TCRdb table lists in-frame clones only, not all of them. The table includes roughly 26,000 clones, roughly 89% detected once. Specimen: CD4+ or CD8+ T cells sorted from blood, collected in a trial of the OX40 agonist ivuxolimab. The receptors originated from an adult with an advanced solid tumor such as melanoma, head and neck, liver or kidney cancer.

This clone has just one count. The rearrangement uses TRBV19 and TRBJ2-1; TRBD2 matches at 7 bases. Looked up from germline, CDR1 is LNHDA and CDR2 is SQIVND (reference sequence). V was clipped by 5 bases and J by 7 bases; unmatched bases: 8. The CDR3 totals 14 residues. This CDR3 is CASSPGGLLNEQFF. CDR3 DNA sequence: TGTGCCAGTAGTCCCGGGGGGTTGCTTAATGAGCAGTTCTTC.

The V gene is TRBV13, the J gene TRBJ2-1, with 7 bases aligning to TRBD2. Looked up from germline, CDR1 is PRHDT and CDR2 is FYEKMQ (reference sequence). The length of the CDR3 is 16 residues. V was pared by 1 base and J by 9 bases, with 12 bases of the junction left unmatched. For the CDR3, the DNA is TGTGCCAGCAGCTTAGAAATGGGCGGGAGAGCAGGTGAGCAGTTCTTC. As protein: CASSLEMGGRAGEQFF.

This sequence joins TRBV19 and TRBJ2-2; no reliable D call. V was trimmed by 2 bases and J by 5 bases, leaving 12 bases between them. From germline, CDR1 is LNHDA and CDR2 SQIVND (reference sequence). The CDR3 spans 15 residues. The CDR3 sequence: CASSINPGETGELFF. CDR3 DNA sequence: TGTGCCAGTAGTATAAACCCTGGGGAAACCGGGGAGCTGTTTTTT.

The chain joins TRBV7-9 to TRBJ2-3; a weak D match, TRBD2 (6 bases). The CDR3 extends over 17 amino acids. The ends were cut back, 3 bases at V and 2 bases at J, with 18 bases in the middle. Germline CDR1 and CDR2: SEHNR and FQNEAQ (reference sequence). The CDR3: CASSFFRGSGVTDTQYF. The CDR3 DNA follows: TGTGCCAGCAGCTTTTTTCGAGGTTCGGGGGTCACAGATACGCAGTATTTT.

V gene TRBV28 combines with J gene TRBJ1-6; 8 bases agree with TRBD1. The CDR3 totals 15 residues. Germline loops: CDR1 MDHEN, CDR2 SYDVKM. Trimming cost V 6 bases and J 4 bases; bases outside gene matches: 5. The CDR3 DNA sequence: TGTGCCAGCAGGCCCCGACAGGGGTATAATTCACCCCTCCACTTT. Translated: CASRPRQGYNSPLHF. Supplemented by reference TRBV28 and TRBJ1-6, the full variable domain reads DVKVTQSSRYLVKRTGEKVFLECVQDMDHENMFWYRQDPGLGLRLIYFSYDVKMKEKGDIPEGYSVSREKKERFSLILESASTNQTSMYLCASRPRQGYNSPLHFGNGTRLTVT.

This sequence joins TRBV7-9 and TRBJ2-5, with TRBD1 matching over 7 bases. There are 13 residues in the CDR3. V gave up 6 bases and J gave up 2 bases; unmatched junction bases: 3. The V gene's germline CDR1 is SEHNR and CDR2 FQNEAQ (reference sequence). The CDR3 is CASRWDRQETQYF. The CDR3 DNA follows: TGTGCCAGCAGATGGGACAGACAAGAGACCCAGTACTTC.

The chain recombines TRBV29-1 with TRBJ2-7, with a tentative D call TRBD1 (6 bases). Trimming took off 3 bases at V and 3 bases at J, with 9 bases between the two ends. The germline V gene encodes CDR1 SQVTM and CDR2 ANQGSEA. The CDR3 length is 12 residues. The CDR3: CSVEIRGYEQYF. The CDR3 DNA follows: TGCAGCGTTGAGATCAGGGGCTACGAGCAGTACTTC.

This chain uses TRBV9 with TRBJ1-3; D gene uncertain. The CDR3 is 15 amino acids. Per the germline V gene, CDR1 is SGDLS and CDR2 is YYNGEE. V lost 0 bases to trimming and J lost 0 bases, with 7 bases between them. The CDR3 reads CASSVGSSSGNTIYF. The CDR3 DNA sequence: TGTGCCAGCAGCGTAGGCTCCTCCTCTGGAAACACCATATATTTT.

The J gene is TRBJ1-5, the V gene TRBV6-1; no clear D. Germline CDR1 reads MNHNS; CDR2 reads SASEGT. Trimming cost V 6 bases and J 6 bases, with 9 bases left between them. The CDR3 spans 12 residues. The CDR3 nucleotides are TGTGCCAGCAGGGTTCGCTCTCAGCCCCAGCATTTT. Translated: CASRVRSQPQHF.

This chain uses TRBV18 with TRBJ1-5, with TRBD1 matching 10 bases. V trimming: 5 bases; J trimming: 0 bases; junction bases outside the gene matches: 7. This CDR3 is built from 17 residues. CDR1 KGHSH and CDR2 LQKENI come from the germline V gene. The CDR3 bases are TGTGCCAGCTCATTATCCGGGACAGGGGTTAGCAATCAGCCCCAGCATTTT. This translates into CASSLSGTGVSNQPQHF.

The CDR3 DNA sequence: TGTGCCAGCAGCTTAGATCGGGACAGGTCCTCGTTCTATGGCTACACCTTC. Protein: CASSLDRDRSSFYGYTF. The gene calls are TRBV11-2 and TRBJ1-2, with TRBD1 identical over 8 bases. The CDR3 is made up of 17 amino acids. J lost 4 bases, V lost 0 bases, and 10 bases had no gene match. Germline V CDR1 and CDR2: SGHAT, FQNNGV.

This rearrangement joins TRBV11-2 to TRBJ2-1; D perhaps matches TRBD2 (5 bases). Trimming removed 2 bases from V and 4 bases from J, with 12 bases in between. This CDR3 comprises 15 residues. Per germline, CDR1 SGHAT and CDR2 FQNNGV. The CDR3 here is CASSLKAAFYNEQFF. The CDR3 nucleotides are TGTGCCAGCAGCTTAAAAGCGGCTTTTTACAATGAGCAGTTCTTC. Full variable domain (outside the CDR3, taken from reference TRBV11-2 and TRBJ2-1): EAGVAQSPRYKIIEKRQSVAFWCNPISGHATLYWYQQILGQGPKLLIQFQNNGVVDDSQLPKDRFSAERLKGVDSTLKIQPAKLEDSAVYLCASSLKAAFYNEQFFGPGTRLTVL.

The chain combines TRBV27 with TRBJ2-7; TRBD1 matches 9 bases. This CDR3 is built from 15 residues. J lost 7 bases, V lost 6 bases, and 13 bases had no gene match. Per germline, CDR1 MNHEY and CDR2 SMNVEV (reference sequence). DNA for the CDR3: TGTGCCAGCAGCCGACTAACCACAGGGGGCGCAGAGCAGTACTTC. Translation gives CASSRLTTGGAEQYF.

J is TRBJ2-7 and V is TRBV27; the match to TRBD2 covers 12 bases. J gave up 10 bases and V 4 bases, and 11 bases lay outside the gene matches. Germline V gives CDR1 MNHEY, CDR2 SMNVEV (reference sequence). The CDR3 spans 15 residues. The CDR3 DNA reads TGTGCCAGCAGTTCCGGGACTAGCGGGCGAGGGAAACAGTACTTC. Translating gives CASSSGTSGRGKQYF.

The V and J genes are TRBV15 and TRBJ2-7; the D gene is possibly TRBD2 (8 bases). CDR1 and CDR2 (germline): LNHNV, YYDKDF (reference sequence). The V end lost 8 bases, the J end lost 6 bases, and 20 bases lay between the germline ends. CDR3 size: 14 residues. In nucleotides, the CDR3 is TGTGCCACCTCCCAGGGGGGACTAGTCTCCGAGCAGTACTTC. Residues: CATSQGGLVSEQYF.